This TCR beta chain was sequenced for a study of blood T cell repertoires in COVID-19. The wider study: Whether acute or convalescent, the COVID-19 samples came from the United States, Italy and Spain. Sources were T cells, B-cell-depleted T cells, or PBMCs; the material itself was cDNA or gDNA.

The CDR3 spans 18 residues. Germline CDR1 reads LNHDA; CDR2 reads SQIVND (reference sequence). V dropped 3 bases and J dropped 2 bases, with 20 bases sitting between them. As processed by the authors: Using reference gene primer amplification, nucleated cell counts were estimated. Here immunoSEQ multiplex PCR was the method, and the copy in TCRdb shows in-frame clones only, minus some. V and J calls and clone size are given by that table; D and trimming were obtained from the DNA. Counted here are some 100,000 clones, about 90% occurring once; the ten biggest clones make up about 6.9%. The chain recombines TRBV19 with TRBJ2-4, with D tentatively TRBD2 (6 bases). Sequences were obtained from peripheral blood. The origin of this receptor is a man in his thirties or forties in a cohort sampled during active COVID-19. The CDR3 DNA reads TGTGCCAGTAGTATCGGGGGTAGGACGGGTCTTTCCAAAAACATTCAGTACTTC. Translated, it gives CASSIGGRTGLSKNIQYF.